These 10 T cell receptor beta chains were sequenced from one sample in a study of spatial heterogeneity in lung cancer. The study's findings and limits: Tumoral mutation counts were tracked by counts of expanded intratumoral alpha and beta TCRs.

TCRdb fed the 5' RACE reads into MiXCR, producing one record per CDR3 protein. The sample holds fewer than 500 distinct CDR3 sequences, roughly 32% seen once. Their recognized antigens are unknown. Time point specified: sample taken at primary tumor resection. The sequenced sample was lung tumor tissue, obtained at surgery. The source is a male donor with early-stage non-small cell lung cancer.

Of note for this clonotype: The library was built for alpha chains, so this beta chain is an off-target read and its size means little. The CDR3 DNA sequence: TGTGCCAGCAGCTTGGGACTAGCGAGATCCTACGAGCAGTACTTC. Protein: CASSLGLARSYEQYF. This chain joins TRBV7-2 and TRBJ2-7; TRBD2 matches at 10 bases. Germline V CDR1 and CDR2: SGHTA, FQGNSA. The CDR3 spans 15 residues. V dropped 3 bases and J dropped 1; count of bases not matched to a gene: 3. The full variable domain, in which reference TRBV7-2 and TRBJ2-7 provide the parts outside the CDR3, is GAGVSQSPSNKVTEKGKDVELRCDPISGHTALYWYRQSLGQGLEFLIYFQGNSAPDKSGLPSDRFSAERTGGSVSTLTIQRTQQEDSAVYLCASSLGLARSYEQYFGPGTRLTVT.

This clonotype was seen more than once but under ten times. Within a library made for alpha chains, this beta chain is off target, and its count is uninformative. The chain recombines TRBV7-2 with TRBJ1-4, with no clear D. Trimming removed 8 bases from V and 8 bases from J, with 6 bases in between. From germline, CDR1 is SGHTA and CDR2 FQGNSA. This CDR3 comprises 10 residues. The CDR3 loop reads CASGQEKLFF. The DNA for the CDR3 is TGTGCCAGCGGTCAGGAAAAACTGTTTTTT.

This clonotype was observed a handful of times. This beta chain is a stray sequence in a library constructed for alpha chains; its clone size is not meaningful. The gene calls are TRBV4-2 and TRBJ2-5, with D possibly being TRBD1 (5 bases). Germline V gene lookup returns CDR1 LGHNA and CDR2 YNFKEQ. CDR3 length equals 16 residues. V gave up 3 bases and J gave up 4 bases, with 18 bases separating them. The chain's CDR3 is CASSQNPLYQGETQYF. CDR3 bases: TGTGCCAGCAGCCAGAATCCTCTCTACCAGGGAGAGACCCAGTACTTC.

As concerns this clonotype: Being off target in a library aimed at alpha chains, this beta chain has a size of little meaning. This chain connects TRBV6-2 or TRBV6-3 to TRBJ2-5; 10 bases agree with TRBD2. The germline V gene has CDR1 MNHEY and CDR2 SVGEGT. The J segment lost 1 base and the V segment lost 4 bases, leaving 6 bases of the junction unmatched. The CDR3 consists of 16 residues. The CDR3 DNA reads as TGTGCCAGCAGTTTCCCCGGACTAGCGGCCCAAGAGACCCAGTACTTC. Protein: CASSFPGLAAQETQYF.

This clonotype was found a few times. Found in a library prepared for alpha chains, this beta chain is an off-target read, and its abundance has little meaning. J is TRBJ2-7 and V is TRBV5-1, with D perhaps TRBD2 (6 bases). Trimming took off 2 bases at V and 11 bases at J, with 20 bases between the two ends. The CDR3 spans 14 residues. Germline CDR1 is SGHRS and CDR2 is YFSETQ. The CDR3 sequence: CASSFERGSPRKYF. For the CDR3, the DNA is TGCGCCAGCAGCTTCGAACGGGGGTCCCCGCGGAAGTACTTC.

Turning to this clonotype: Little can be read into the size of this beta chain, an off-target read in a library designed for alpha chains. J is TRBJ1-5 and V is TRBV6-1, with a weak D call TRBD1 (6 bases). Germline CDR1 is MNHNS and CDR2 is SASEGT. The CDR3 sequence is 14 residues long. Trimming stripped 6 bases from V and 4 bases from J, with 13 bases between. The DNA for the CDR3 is TGTGCCAGCAGCCGGGACACTAGTAATCAGCCCCAGCATTTT. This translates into CASSRDTSNQPQHF.

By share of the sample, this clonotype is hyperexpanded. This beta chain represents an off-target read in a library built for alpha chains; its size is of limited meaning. The CDR3 here is CASSLAYEQYF. CDR3 in DNA: TGTGCCAGCAGTTTAGCCTACGAGCAGTACTTC. This chain connects TRBV27 to TRBJ2-7; D unclear. This CDR3 spans 11 amino acids. Trimming left V 2 bases short and J 2 bases short, with 1 base between. Germline V gene sequence: CDR1 MNHEY, CDR2 SMNVEV (reference sequence).

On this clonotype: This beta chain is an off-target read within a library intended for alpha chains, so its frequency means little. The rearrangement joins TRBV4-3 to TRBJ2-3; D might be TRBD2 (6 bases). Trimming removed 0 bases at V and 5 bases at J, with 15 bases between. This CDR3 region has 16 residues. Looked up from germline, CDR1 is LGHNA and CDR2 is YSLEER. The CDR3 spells CASSQDLRLVGDTQYF. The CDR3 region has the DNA TGCGCCAGCAGCCAAGATCTTCGACTAGTGGGAGATACGCAGTATTTT.

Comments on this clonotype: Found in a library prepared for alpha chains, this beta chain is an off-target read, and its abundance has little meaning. CDR3 sequence: CASSQDQGGRSPLHF. CDR3 nucleotides: TGCGCCAGCAGCCAAGATCAGGGAGGTCGGTCACCCCTCCACTTT. V and J are TRBV4-3 and TRBJ1-6; possibly TRBD1 for D (5 bases). The CDR3 has 15 amino acids. The germline gives CDR1 LGHNA, CDR2 YSLEER. The V and J ends lost 0 bases and 10 bases respectively, with 13 bases between them.

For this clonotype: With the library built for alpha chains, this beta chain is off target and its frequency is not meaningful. The CDR3 sequence: CASSLNTGELFF. CDR3 DNA sequence: TGTGCCAGCAGTCTAAACACCGGGGAGCTGTTTTTT. This rearrangement joins TRBV28 to TRBJ2-2; D not certain. Trimming took 5 bases from V and 2 from J, leaving 3 bases between them. CDR1 and CDR2 from the germline V gene are MDHEN and SYDVKM. The CDR3 has 12 residues.